A selection of T cell receptor beta chains follows, all from one sample in a study of blood T cell repertoires in COVID-19. Data came from immunoSEQ multiplex PCR; TCRdb stores just in-frame clones and leaves some out. The table includes over 200,000 clones, 75% to 90% detected once. Sequenced input: PBMCs or T cells enriched from blood (not recorded which). Every receptor here comes from a man aged 35 to 55 who had recovered from COVID-19. CDR3s include the opening cysteine and the closing phenylalanine or tryptophan. Fields, in order: J gene, clone size, D gene, V gene, CDR3 DNA, CDR3 protein. The D gene is left open where the match is weak. Not all rows give a size; the values are once, few, many and, for expanded clones, a class.

J: TRBJ1-5; size: once; D: NA; V: TRBV2; DNA: TGTGCCAGCGTAGGGGGAGGGACTAGCAATCAGCCCCAGCATTTT; CDR3: CASVGGGTSNQPQHF
J: TRBJ2-7; size: NA; D: TRBD1; V: TRBV7-6; DNA: TGTGCCAGCAGACCTCTCCCCGGGACAGGTTCCTACGAGCAGTACTTC; CDR3: CASRPLPGTGSYEQYF
J: TRBJ1-5; size: NA; D: NA; V: TRBV19; DNA: TGTGCCAGTAGTATAGATCGTCGGCCCCAGCATTTT; CDR3: CASSIDRRPQHF
J: TRBJ1-2; size: NA; D: NA; V: TRBV6-1; DNA: TGTGCCAGCAGTGAATCCGGACACCTCTATGGCTACACCTTC; CDR3: CASSESGHLYGYTF
J: TRBJ2-1; size: NA; D: NA; V: TRBV5-4; DNA: TGTGCCAGCAGCCATCCTACCTTGAGCTCCTACAATGAGCAGTTCTTC; CDR3: CASSHPTLSSYNEQFF
J: TRBJ1-2; size: NA; D: NA; V: TRBV9; DNA: TGTGCCAGCAGCCTAGAGACGGGGGCTAACTATGGCTACACCTTC; CDR3: CASSLETGANYGYTF
J: TRBJ2-1; size: NA; D: NA; V: TRBV19; DNA: TGTGCCAGTAGTAATCGAGTCCGTTCTACGAACAATGAGCAGTTCTTC; CDR3: CASSNRVRSTNNEQFF
J: TRBJ1-6; size: NA; D: NA; V: TRBV7-2; DNA: TGTGCCAGCAGCTTAGGTTACTATAATTCACCCCTCCACTTT; CDR3: CASSLGYYNSPLHF
J: TRBJ1-2; size: NA; D: TRBD1; V: TRBV19; DNA: TGTGCCAGTAGTAAGACCGGACAGGGCCGGGTTGGCTACACCTTC; CDR3: CASSKTGQGRVGYTF
J: TRBJ2-6; size: once; D: TRBD1; V: TRBV2; DNA: TGTGCCGGGGACAGAGGCGCTGGGGCCAACGTCCTGACTTTC; CDR3: CAGDRGAGANVLTF
J: TRBJ1-2; size: NA; D: NA; V: TRBV2; DNA: TGTGCCAGCAGTAGTACGGGGAGGGATGGCTACACCTTC; CDR3: CASSSTGRDGYTF
J: TRBJ1-2; size: once; D: NA; V: TRBV7-8; DNA: TGTGCCAGCAGCTTAGGCGTCCGCTACTATGGCTACACCTTC; CDR3: CASSLGVRYYGYTF
J: TRBJ1-1; size: NA; D: NA; V: TRBV28; DNA: TGTGCCAGCAGTTTGAAAGCGAACACTGAAGCTTTCTTT; CDR3: CASSLKANTEAFF
J: TRBJ1-4; size: few; D: TRBD1; V: TRBV19; DNA: TGTGCCACCCGACAGGGTAGGACTAATGAAAAACTGTTTTTT; CDR3: CATRQGRTNEKLFF
J: TRBJ2-1; size: NA; D: TRBD2; V: TRBV30; DNA: TGTGCCTGGAGAGGCTCGATCTTAGCGGGAACCTTATACAATGAGCAGTTCTTC; CDR3: CAWRGSILAGTLYNEQFF
J: TRBJ2-1; size: once; D: TRBD2; V: TRBV29-1; DNA: TGCAGCGTTGACGAAACTCCCGGGACTAGCAGAAATGAGCAGTTCTTC; CDR3: CSVDETPGTSRNEQFF
J: TRBJ2-7; size: NA; D: TRBD2; V: TRBV19; DNA: TGTGCCAGTAGTACAAGCGGGATTCTCTACGAGCAGTACTTC; CDR3: CASSTSGILYEQYF
J: TRBJ1-2; size: once; D: TRBD1; V: TRBV4-1; DNA: TGCGCCAGCAGCCCGTGGGACAGGGGAGAGGGCTACACCTTC; CDR3: CASSPWDRGEGYTF
J: TRBJ2-3; size: NA; D: TRBD2; V: TRBV7-8; DNA: TGTGCCAGCAGCTCAAGCGGGAGGGCCCTCGTAGATACGCAGTATTTT; CDR3: CASSSSGRALVDTQYF
J: TRBJ2-3; size: NA; D: NA; V: TRBV3-1/TRBV3-2; DNA: TGTGCCAGCAGCCCGGGTCAGGGGGGCCTGAGCACAGATACGCAGTATTTT; CDR3: CASSPGQGGLSTDTQYF
J: TRBJ1-2; size: NA; D: NA; V: TRBV7-8; DNA: TGTGCCAGCAGCCCCGCAGGCGAGATCTATGGCTACACCTTC; CDR3: CASSPAGEIYGYTF
J: TRBJ2-7; size: NA; D: NA; V: TRBV21-1; DNA: TGTGCCAGCAGCGATCCCAACGGGGACATCTCCTACGAGCAGTACTTC; CDR3: CASSDPNGDISYEQYF
J: TRBJ1-4; size: NA; D: TRBD1; V: TRBV24-1; DNA: TGTGCCACCAGTGATTTTATAGATACAGGGGTGGCTAATGAAAAACTGTTTTTT; CDR3: CATSDFIDTGVANEKLFF
J: TRBJ2-7; size: NA; D: TRBD2; V: TRBV9; DNA: TGTGCCAGCAGCGGTGAGGGAGGGCCCTACTACGAGCAGTACTTC; CDR3: CASSGEGGPYYEQYF
J: TRBJ2-3; size: NA; D: NA; V: TRBV7-6; DNA: TGTGCCAGCAGCCCGACAGGCCCATCGGATACGCAGTATTTT; CDR3: CASSPTGPSDTQYF
J: TRBJ1-1; size: NA; D: TRBD1; V: TRBV11-2; DNA: TGTGCCAGCAGTTCATCGACAGGGGTGGGTGAAGCTTTCTTT; CDR3: CASSSSTGVGEAFF
J: TRBJ1-6; size: NA; D: NA; V: TRBV3-1/TRBV3-2; DNA: TGTGCCAGCGGCCCCCAGACAGGAAGTTATTCACCCCTCCACTTT; CDR3: CASGPQTGSYSPLHF
J: TRBJ1-1; size: NA; D: NA; V: TRBV15; DNA: TGTGCCACCAGCAGGGACAGCACTGAAGCTTTCTTT; CDR3: CATSRDSTEAFF
J: TRBJ2-7; size: NA; D: TRBD2; V: TRBV5-6; DNA: TGTGCCAGCAGCCTGAGGGGACTAGCGGTCACCTCCTACGAGCAGTACTTC; CDR3: CASSLRGLAVTSYEQYF
J: TRBJ2-3; size: NA; D: NA; V: TRBV18; DNA: TGTGCCAGCTCACCCAACACAGATACGCAGTATTTT; CDR3: CASSPNTDTQYF
J: TRBJ2-7; size: NA; D: NA; V: TRBV27; DNA: TGTGCCAGCAGGGGGCAGGGTAGAACCGAGCAGTACTTC; CDR3: CASRGQGRTEQYF
J: TRBJ2-3; size: NA; D: TRBD1; V: TRBV15; DNA: TGTGCCACCTCGAGGGACAGGGGGACAGATACGCAGTATTTT; CDR3: CATSRDRGTDTQYF
J: TRBJ1-2; size: NA; D: NA; V: TRBV18; DNA: TGTGCCAGCTCACCATCGGGGGATGGCTACACCTTC; CDR3: CASSPSGDGYTF
J: TRBJ2-3; size: NA; D: NA; V: TRBV3-1/TRBV3-2; DNA: TGTGCCAGCAGCCAAGGGGTCAGGAGCACAGATACGCAGTATTTT; CDR3: CASSQGVRSTDTQYF
J: TRBJ2-5; size: NA; D: TRBD2; V: TRBV5-1; DNA: TGCGCCAGCTCTCTTGGGGGACTAGCGGTTCAAGAGACCCAGTACTTC; CDR3: CASSLGGLAVQETQYF
J: TRBJ1-4; size: NA; D: NA; V: TRBV25-1; DNA: TGTGCCAGCAGTGCTGGGGGGGGGCTGGGGGAAAAACTGTTTTTT; CDR3: CASSAGGGLGEKLFF
J: TRBJ2-3; size: NA; D: TRBD2; V: TRBV7-2; DNA: TGTGCCAGCAGCTACCCCAGAGCGGGAGCGGTCACAGATACGCAGTATTTT; CDR3: CASSYPRAGAVTDTQYF
J: TRBJ2-7; size: NA; D: NA; V: TRBV5-1; DNA: TGCGCCAGCAGCCCAGGGTTGCGGGAGCAGTACTTC; CDR3: CASSPGLREQYF
J: TRBJ1-1; size: few; D: NA; V: TRBV3-1/TRBV3-2; DNA: TGTGCCAGCACCCATTACAGGGCTGGAGAAGCTTTCTTT; CDR3: CASTHYRAGEAFF
J: TRBJ1-2; size: NA; D: NA; V: TRBV18; DNA: TGTGCCAGCTCATTGGACAGTAACTATGGCTACACCTTC; CDR3: CASSLDSNYGYTF
J: TRBJ1-1; size: NA; D: NA; V: TRBV6-5; DNA: TGTGCCAGCACCAAGGAGGCGGGTACTGAAGCTTTCTTT; CDR3: CASTKEAGTEAFF
J: TRBJ1-1; size: NA; D: TRBD1; V: TRBV29-1; DNA: TGCAGCGCGGCCGGACAGGGAAATACTGAAGCTTTCTTT; CDR3: CSAAGQGNTEAFF